Below, 20 T cell receptor beta chains from the same sample are listed, as sequenced in a study of T cells in Graves' hyperthyroidism and ophthalmopathy. Amplification yielded TCR beta CDR3 regions, with RNA transcripts as the source. Using the HTBI primer set, a first-round RT-PCR was run on the TCR CDR3. TCRdb re-called the multiplex PCR reads with MiXCR, one entry per CDR3 protein. The table records 450,000 to 700,000 distinct CDR3 sequences, 35% to 55% of them present only once. The sequenced sample consisted of peripheral blood or thyroid tissue (not recorded which). The receptors were gathered from a woman in her late teens or twenties with Graves' hyperthyroidism.

The chain combines TRBV29-1 with TRBJ1-4, with 9 bases that match TRBD1. The ends lost 7 bases at V and 5 bases at J; junction bases unmatched: 26. Germline assignment: CDR1 SQVTM and CDR2 ANQGSEA. The CDR3 has 20 residues. The CDR3 bases are TGCAGCGCTAGACAGGGGGGGCAGCCCCTTCAACGCTGCAGAAATGAAAAACTGTTTTTT. This sequence encodes CSARQGGQPLQRCRNEKLFF.

This sequence joins TRBV7-2 and TRBJ2-7; 11 positions agree with TRBD1. J gave up 1 base and V 3 bases, and 5 bases lay outside the gene matches. This CDR3 has 16 residues. From germline, CDR1 is SGHTA and CDR2 FQGNSA. The CDR3 nucleotides read TGTGCCAGCAGCTTGGACAGGGGGCGCGGATCCTACGAGCAGTACTTC. Protein product: CASSLDRGRGSYEQYF.

V is TRBV20-1 and J is TRBJ1-6; TRBD1 matches at 7 bases. Germline CDR1 DFQATT, CDR2 SNEGSKA (reference sequence). V shed 5 bases, J shed 7 bases, and the junction held 5 bases outside the gene matches. The length of the CDR3 is 13 residues. This CDR3 reads CSAPTGRNSPLHF. For the CDR3, the DNA is TGCAGTGCTCCGACAGGGCGGAATTCACCCCTCCACTTT.

V is TRBV6-2 or TRBV6-3 and J is TRBJ2-2, with 10 bases lining up with TRBD2. The CDR3 length is 19 residues. J was trimmed by 5 bases and V by 3 bases; bases with no gene match: 15. Germline V gene lookup returns CDR1 MNHEY and CDR2 SVGEGT. This CDR3 is CASSYLGTSGTYKTGELFF. CDR3 DNA sequence: TGTGCCAGCAGTTATCTGGGAACTAGCGGGACTTACAAAACCGGGGAGCTGTTTTTT.

This clonotype was picked up many times. This chain links TRBV6-1 with TRBJ2-7, with D unclear. The CDR3 is 11 residues long. The germline gives CDR1 MNHNS, CDR2 SASEGT. V lost 9 bases and J lost 4, with 10 bases in between. The CDR3 reads CASFNAYEQYF. CDR3 in DNA: TGTGCCAGTTTTAATGCGTACGAGCAGTACTTC.

This clonotype showed up many times. V is TRBV27 and J is TRBJ1-1; unclear D gene. CDR1 and CDR2 (germline): MNHEY, SMNVEV (reference sequence). The germline V and J ends were trimmed by 7 bases and 0 bases, with 12 bases remaining between them. The CDR3 totals 14 residues. The CDR3: CASNPRRMNTEAFF. CDR3 sequence (DNA): TGTGCCAGCAACCCGCGACGGATGAACACTGAAGCTTTCTTT.

This clonotype was found a few times. This chain links TRBV3-1 with TRBJ2-7; 8 nucleotides line up with TRBD2. In germline, CDR1 is LGHDT, CDR2 YNNKEL (reference sequence). The length of the CDR3 is 15 residues. V gave up 1 base and J gave up 8 bases; unmatched junction bases: 10. CDR3 residues: CASSQGSSGASQQYF. CDR3 sequence (DNA): TGTGCCAGCAGCCAAGGGAGTAGCGGGGCTAGCCAGCAGTACTTC.

This clonotype was detected many times. Here the CDR3 DNA reads TGTGCCAGCAGCCAAGATTGGCCAGGGCAAACCAGCACTGAAGCTTTCTTT. Residues: CASSQDWPGQTSTEAFF. V and J are TRBV4-2 and TRBJ1-1; possibly TRBD1 for D (5 bases). Deletions cut 0 bases from V and 4 bases from J, with 18 bases between. Germline V gives CDR1 LGHNA, CDR2 YNFKEQ. This CDR3 contains 17 residues.

The V call is TRBV20-1, the J call TRBJ1-2, with D tentatively TRBD1 (6 bases). CDR3 length equals 9 residues. Germline assignment: CDR1 DFQATT and CDR2 SNEGSKA (reference sequence). For the CDR3, the DNA is TGCAGAGGGGGGGAGGGCTACACCTTC. This codes for CRGGEGYTF.

This chain uses TRBV30 with TRBJ2-6, with TRBD2 as a possible D gene (5 bases). Trimming removed 0 bases from V and 4 bases from J, with 10 bases in between. CDR3 length: 15 amino acids. Per germline, CDR1 GTSNPN and CDR2 SVGIG (reference sequence). CDR3 DNA: TGTGCCTGGAGTGTTCCGGGGTCCGGGGCCAACGTCCTGACTTTC. Translated, it gives CAWSVPGSGANVLTF.

V usage is TRBV10-3 and J usage is TRBJ1-2; 8 nucleotides line up with TRBD1. CDR1 and CDR2 from the germline V gene are ENHRY and SYGVKD. The CDR3 consists of 15 residues. Trimming took 6 bases from V and 8 from J; bases not matched to a gene: 14. The CDR3 here is CAISSLTGADLGYTF. The CDR3 DNA follows: TGTGCCATCAGCTCCCTGACAGGGGCCGATTTAGGCTACACCTTC.

This clonotype showed up many times. This chain uses TRBV11-3 with TRBJ1-2; D is perhaps TRBD1 (5 bases). From germline, CDR1 is SGHNT and CDR2 YENEEA. V was trimmed by 5 bases and J by 6 bases, leaving 10 bases between them. This CDR3 comprises 12 residues. The CDR3 DNA sequence: TGTGCCAGCAGCACGCCAGGGAATGGCTACACCTTC. Its translation: CASSTPGNGYTF.

This clonotype appeared many times. The V call is TRBV19, the J call TRBJ2-7, with D hard to call. CDR3 length: 12 residues. V was cut by 2 bases and J by 2 bases, with 4 bases left in between. Germline assignment: CDR1 LNHDA and CDR2 SQIVND (reference sequence). The CDR3: CASSISAYEQYF. The CDR3 coding sequence is TGTGCCAGTAGTATAAGCGCCTACGAGCAGTACTTC.

The chain joins TRBV25-1 to TRBJ2-7; 8 nucleotides match TRBD2. CDR3 length: 12 amino acids. Trimming took 5 bases from V and 5 from J; bases not matched to a gene: 2. The germline V gene encodes CDR1 MGHDK and CDR2 SYGVNS. CDR3 loop: CASSTGGNEQYF. The CDR3 DNA reads TGTGCCAGCAGTACGGGGGGGAACGAGCAGTACTTC.

This clonotype was seen repeatedly, ten times or more. V gene TRBV10-2 combines with J gene TRBJ2-5; no firm D call. Trimming stripped 2 bases from V and 6 bases from J, with 13 bases between. Germline V CDR1 and CDR2: WSHSY, SAAADI. The CDR3 contains 14 residues. The CDR3 region is CASSEERAWKTQYF. Written as DNA, the CDR3 is TGCGCCAGCAGTGAGGAACGCGCATGGAAGACCCAGTACTTC.

The CDR3 region is CASSVEGQGNGNTIYF. The CDR3 DNA reads as TGTGCCAGCAGCGTAGAGGGACAGGGGAATGGAAACACCATATATTTT. The chain links TRBV9 to TRBJ1-3; 10 positions match TRBD1. With V trimmed by 0 bases and J by 3 bases, 3 bases remained unmatched. The CDR3 loop spans 16 amino acids. CDR1 and CDR2 (germline): SGDLS, YYNGEE.

To note about this clonotype: A read error is likely, as this CDR3 ends without the conserved phenylalanine or tryptophan. CDR3 residues: CASSSTSGSLNEQYL. The CDR3 DNA reads TGTGCCAGCAGTTCAACTAGCGGGAGTCTCAACGAGCAGTACCTC. V and J are TRBV11-2 and TRBJ2-7, with TRBD2 identical over 11 bases. CDR1 and CDR2 (germline): SGHAT, FQNNGV. V lost 6 bases to trimming and J lost 5 bases; unmatched junction nucleotides: 9. This CDR3 contains 15 residues.

There are many counts of this clonotype. The chain joins TRBV7-9 to TRBJ2-7; 13 bases are shared with TRBD2. Per germline, CDR1 SEHNR and CDR2 FQNEAQ (reference sequence). V gave up 5 bases and J gave up 7 bases; unmatched junction bases: 8. This CDR3 comprises 15 residues. The CDR3 DNA reads TGTGCCAGCAGCCCGGGGACTAGCGGGATTGGTGAGCAGTACTTC. Its protein product is CASSPGTSGIGEQYF.

A note on this clonotype: Compared with germline, one end of the junction differs, possibly owing to a read error. This chain links TRBV7-7 with TRBJ2-6; 9 positions match TRBD1. Germline CDR1 reads SSHAT; CDR2 reads FNYEAQ (reference sequence). This CDR3 is built from 18 residues. The CDR3 loop reads CASSSTGTGWSGANVLTF. CDR3 nucleotide sequence: TGTGCTAGCAGCAGCACCGGGACAGGGTGGTCTGGGGCCAACGTCCTGACTTTC.

This chain joins TRBV7-2 and TRBJ2-7; 11 bases line up with TRBD2. The better agreement between TRBJ2-1 and the DNA end casts doubt on the J call. The CDR3 has 14 residues. Germline values: CDR1 SGHTA, CDR2 FQGNSA. The CDR3 bases are TGTGCCAGCAGCTCGTCTAGCGGGAGGCATGAGCAGTTCTTC. Its translation: CASSSSSGRHEQFF.